These T cell receptor beta chains were read from a single sample in a study of T cell changes during pregnancy in multiple sclerosis. The method was immunoSEQ multiplex PCR; TCRdb's version includes in-frame clones alone and lacks a portion of them. The repertoire has around 50,000 clones, about nine tenths of them found once; the top ten carry roughly 1.2%. Sequencing used peripheral blood, obtained after pregnancy. These receptors originate from a female donor in good health, enrolled as a control in a pregnancy study. Both conserved end residues are part of each CDR3. A D gene is named only where the DNA matches it firmly. Clone size is shown for a subset of rows, as once, few, many or a class of expanded clone.

CDR3aa: CASSPAQREAETQYF
CDR3nt: TGTGCCAGCAGCCCCGCTCAGCGGGAGGCCGAGACCCAGTACTTC
v_gene: TRBV7-2
d_gene: TRBD2
j_gene: TRBJ2-5
abundance: NA

CDR3aa: CASRSPGGGEQYF
CDR3nt: TGTGCCAGCAGGTCCCCAGGCGGGGGAGAGCAGTACTTC
v_gene: TRBV6-6
d_gene: TRBD2
j_gene: TRBJ2-7
abundance: NA

CDR3aa: CAISESGGGQRAQHF
CDR3nt: TGTGCCATCAGTGAGTCCGGTGGGGGCCAGAGGGCCCAGCATTTT
v_gene: TRBV10-3
d_gene: NA
j_gene: TRBJ1-5
abundance: NA

CDR3aa: CASSFGGDYNEQFF
CDR3nt: TGTGCCAGCAGTTTCGGGGGGGACTACAATGAGCAGTTCTTC
v_gene: TRBV27
d_gene: TRBD2
j_gene: TRBJ2-1
abundance: NA

CDR3aa: CASSEAGMNTEAFF
CDR3nt: TGTGCCAGCAGTGAAGCGGGCATGAACACTGAAGCTTTCTTT
v_gene: TRBV2
d_gene: NA
j_gene: TRBJ1-1
abundance: NA

CDR3aa: CASSDGGIQWDTEAFF
CDR3nt: TGTGCCAGCAGTGATGGGGGGATTCAGTGGGACACTGAAGCTTTCTTT
v_gene: TRBV25-1
d_gene: NA
j_gene: TRBJ1-1
abundance: NA

CDR3aa: CASRTIDTQYF
CDR3nt: TGTGCCAGCAGGACTATAGATACGCAGTATTTT
v_gene: TRBV28
d_gene: NA
j_gene: TRBJ2-3
abundance: NA

CDR3aa: CASSFSGRIGRGSYEQYF
CDR3nt: TGTGCCAGCAGTTTTTCGGGCCGAATTGGGAGAGGATCCTACGAGCAGTACTTC
v_gene: TRBV27
d_gene: NA
j_gene: TRBJ2-7
abundance: NA

CDR3aa: CASSPLAEQFF
CDR3nt: TGTGCCAGCAGCCCCCTAGCGGAACAGTTCTTC
v_gene: TRBV7-2
d_gene: TRBD2
j_gene: TRBJ2-1
abundance: NA

CDR3aa: CASSLFAGRVETQYF
CDR3nt: TGTGCCAGCAGCCTCTTTGCCGGGAGGGTAGAGACCCAGTACTTC
v_gene: TRBV28
d_gene: TRBD2
j_gene: TRBJ2-5
abundance: once

CDR3aa: CASRTAGVNEKLFF
CDR3nt: TGTGCCAGCAGGACGGCAGGGGTTAATGAAAAACTGTTTTTT
v_gene: TRBV6-6
d_gene: NA
j_gene: TRBJ1-4
abundance: NA

CDR3aa: CAWSVGGDNSPLHF
CDR3nt: TGTGCCTGGAGTGTAGGAGGTGATAATTCACCCCTCCACTTT
v_gene: TRBV30
d_gene: NA
j_gene: TRBJ1-6
abundance: NA

CDR3aa: CSVGGNYGYTF
CDR3nt: TGCAGTGTAGGGGGTAACTATGGCTACACCTTC
v_gene: TRBV20-1
d_gene: NA
j_gene: TRBJ1-2
abundance: NA

CDR3aa: CASSQGRPGGGYEQFF
CDR3nt: TGCGCCAGCAGCCAAGGGCGACCGGGAGGTGGCTATGAGCAGTTCTTC
v_gene: TRBV4-1
d_gene: TRBD2
j_gene: TRBJ2-1
abundance: NA

CDR3aa: CASSLPGLVSDEQYF
CDR3nt: TGTGCCAGCAGTTTGCCGGGACTAGTCTCTGACGAGCAGTACTTC
v_gene: TRBV11-2
d_gene: TRBD2
j_gene: TRBJ2-7
abundance: NA

CDR3aa: CASRPLNPETQYF
CDR3nt: TGTGCCAGCAGGCCCCTAAACCCGGAGACCCAGTACTTC
v_gene: TRBV6-5
d_gene: NA
j_gene: TRBJ2-5
abundance: NA

CDR3aa: CASSMQGKGYTF
CDR3nt: TGTGCCAGCAGCATGCAGGGGAAAGGCTACACCTTC
v_gene: TRBV7-2
d_gene: NA
j_gene: TRBJ1-2
abundance: once

CDR3aa: CASSLTGSGELFF
CDR3nt: TGTGCCAGCAGTTTAACGGGGTCCGGGGAGCTGTTTTTT
v_gene: TRBV28
d_gene: NA
j_gene: TRBJ2-2
abundance: NA

CDR3aa: CASSSPLGQALLNTEAFF
CDR3nt: TGCGCCAGCAGCTCGCCTCTTGGACAGGCTCTTTTGAACACTGAAGCTTTCTTT
v_gene: TRBV5-1
d_gene: TRBD1
j_gene: TRBJ1-1
abundance: NA

CDR3aa: CASSEVRDTEAFF
CDR3nt: TGTGCCAGCAGTGAAGTTCGTGACACTGAAGCTTTCTTT
v_gene: TRBV6-1
d_gene: NA
j_gene: TRBJ1-1
abundance: few